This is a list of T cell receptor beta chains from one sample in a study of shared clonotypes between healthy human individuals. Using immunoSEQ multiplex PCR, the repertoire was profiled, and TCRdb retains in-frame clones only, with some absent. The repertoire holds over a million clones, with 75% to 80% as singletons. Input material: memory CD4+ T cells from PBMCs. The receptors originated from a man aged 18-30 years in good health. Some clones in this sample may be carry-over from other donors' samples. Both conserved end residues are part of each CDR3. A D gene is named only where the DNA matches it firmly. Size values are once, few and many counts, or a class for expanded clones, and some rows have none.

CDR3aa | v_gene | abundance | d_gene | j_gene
CATSSGMSETQYF | TRBV7-9 | - | - | TRBJ2-5
CASGPGSTDTQYF | TRBV27 | - | - | TRBJ2-3
CASTLQGITTNEKLFF | TRBV2 | - | TRBD1 | TRBJ1-4
CAWSSQYSNQPQHF | TRBV30 | - | - | TRBJ1-5
CASSFGGAEGQPQHF | TRBV28 | - | - | TRBJ1-5
CASKVTGTGELFF | TRBV2 | few | TRBD1 | TRBJ2-2
CASRMGGQETQYF | TRBV6-5 | - | - | TRBJ2-5
CASRGTGAGPYEQYF | TRBV19 | - | TRBD1 | TRBJ2-7
CASSFDRGDTIYF | TRBV27 | - | TRBD1 | TRBJ1-3
CASRQGLAGEQYF | TRBV5-4 | - | TRBD2 | TRBJ2-7
CASSRTPRGQGGYTF | TRBV6-5 | - | TRBD1 | TRBJ1-2
CASLGQGTSYGYTF | TRBV19 | - | TRBD1 | TRBJ1-2
CASRRQGAGGYEQYF | TRBV6-5 | - | TRBD1 | TRBJ2-7
CASSPLSRNSGNTIYF | TRBV14 | - | - | TRBJ1-3
CASSLEYRGDTEAFF | TRBV5-1 | - | TRBD1 | TRBJ1-1
CASSLDNYSGANVLTF | TRBV5-1 | few | - | TRBJ2-6